The present entry profiles one T cell receptor (beta chain) with its context. Germline and junction disagree at one end, which may indicate a read error. Among the patients, all were node-negative on CT and PET/CT, and none had received prior chemotherapy or radiotherapy or had other malignancies. Two separate time points each saw a draw of about 6 milliliters of peripheral blood. The entry originates in a study of prognosis after radiotherapy for stage I lung cancer. Turning to the study itself: The biologically effective dose of the SBRT radiotherapy was at least 100 Gy, given over 3 to 5 fractions. Stereotactic body radiotherapy was never combined with concurrent therapy in any patient.

This CDR3 region has 15 residues. From germline, CDR1 is SGDLS and CDR2 YYNGEE. Two-round multiplex PCR, the amplification method, yielded TCR beta CDR3 from genomic DNA. For every TRBV and TRBJ gene, a specific primer was used in first-round PCR. Via MiXCR, TCRdb re-called the multiplex PCR reads, giving one row per CDR3 protein. The table shows more than 11,000 distinct CDR3 sequences, with around a third occurring only once. The sequence was collected from a donor aged 50 or older with non-small cell lung cancer. Sample: PBMCs, taken before or after stereotactic body radiation therapy (not recorded which). V is TRBV9 and J is TRBJ2-2, with D possibly TRBD1 on 6 matching bases. As DNA, the CDR3 is TGTGCCAGCAGCGCTAGGACAGTGAACACCGGGCAGCTGCTTTTT. Translation gives CASSARTVNTGQLLF.